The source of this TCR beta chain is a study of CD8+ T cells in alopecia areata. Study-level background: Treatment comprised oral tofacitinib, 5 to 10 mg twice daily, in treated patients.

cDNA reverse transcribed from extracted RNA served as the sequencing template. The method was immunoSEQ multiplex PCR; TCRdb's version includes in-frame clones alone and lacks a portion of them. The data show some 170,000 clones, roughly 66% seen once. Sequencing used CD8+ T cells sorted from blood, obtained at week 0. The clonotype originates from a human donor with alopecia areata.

The CDR3 loop is CASSLRPLYGYTF. In DNA form, the CDR3 reads TGCGCCAGCAGCTTGAGGCCGCTCTATGGCTACACCTTC. This chain connects TRBV5-1 to TRBJ1-2; D not certain. This CDR3 contains 13 residues. Germline V lookup: CDR1 SGHRS, CDR2 YFSETQ. The V end lost 1 base, the J end lost 4 bases, and 8 bases lay between the germline ends.